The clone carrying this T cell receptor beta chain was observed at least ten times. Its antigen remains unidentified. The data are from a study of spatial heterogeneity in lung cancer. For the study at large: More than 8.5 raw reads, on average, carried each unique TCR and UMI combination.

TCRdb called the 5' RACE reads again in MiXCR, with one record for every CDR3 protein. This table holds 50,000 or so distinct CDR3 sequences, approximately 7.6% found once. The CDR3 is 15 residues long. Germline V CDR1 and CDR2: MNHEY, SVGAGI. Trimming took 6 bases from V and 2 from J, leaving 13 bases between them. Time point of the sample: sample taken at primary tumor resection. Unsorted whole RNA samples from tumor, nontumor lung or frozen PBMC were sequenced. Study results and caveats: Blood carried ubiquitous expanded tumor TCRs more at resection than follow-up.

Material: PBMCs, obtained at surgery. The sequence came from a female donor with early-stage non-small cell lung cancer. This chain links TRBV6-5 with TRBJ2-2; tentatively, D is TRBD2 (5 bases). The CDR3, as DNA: TGTGCCAGCAGGACTCTAGCAGTAAACACCGGGGAGCTGTTTTTT. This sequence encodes CASRTLAVNTGELFF.